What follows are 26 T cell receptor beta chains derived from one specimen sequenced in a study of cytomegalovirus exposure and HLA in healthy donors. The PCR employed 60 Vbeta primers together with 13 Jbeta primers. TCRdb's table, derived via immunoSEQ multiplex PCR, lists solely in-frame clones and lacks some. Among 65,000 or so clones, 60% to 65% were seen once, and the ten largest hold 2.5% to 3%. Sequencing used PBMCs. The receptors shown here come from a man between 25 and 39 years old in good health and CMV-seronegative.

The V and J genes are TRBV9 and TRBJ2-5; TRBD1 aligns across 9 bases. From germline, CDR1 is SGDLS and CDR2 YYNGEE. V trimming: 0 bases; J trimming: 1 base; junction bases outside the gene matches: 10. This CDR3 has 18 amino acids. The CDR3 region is CASSVGGTGWGLQETQYF. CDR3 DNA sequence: TGTGCCAGCAGCGTAGGAGGGACAGGGTGGGGCCTCCAAGAGACCCAGTACTTC.

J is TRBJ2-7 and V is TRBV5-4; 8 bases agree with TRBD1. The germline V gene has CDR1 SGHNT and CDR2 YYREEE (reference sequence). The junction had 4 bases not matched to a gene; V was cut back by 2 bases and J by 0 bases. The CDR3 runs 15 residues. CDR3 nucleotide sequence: TGTGCCAGCAGCTTAGGGACAGGCACCTCCTACGAGCAGTACTTC. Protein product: CASSLGTGTSYEQYF.

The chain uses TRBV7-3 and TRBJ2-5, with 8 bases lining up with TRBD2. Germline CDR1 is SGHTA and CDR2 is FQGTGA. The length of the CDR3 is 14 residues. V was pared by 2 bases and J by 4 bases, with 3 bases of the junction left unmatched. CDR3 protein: CASSLGAGVETQYF. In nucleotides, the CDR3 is TGTGCCAGCAGCTTAGGAGCGGGGGTAGAGACCCAGTACTTC. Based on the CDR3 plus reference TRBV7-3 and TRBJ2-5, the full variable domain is GAGVSQTPSNKVTEKGKYVELRCDPISGHTALYWYRQSLGQGPEFLIYFQGTGAADDSGLPNDRFFAVRPEGSVSTLKIQRTERGDSAVYLCASSLGAGVETQYFGPGTRLLVL.

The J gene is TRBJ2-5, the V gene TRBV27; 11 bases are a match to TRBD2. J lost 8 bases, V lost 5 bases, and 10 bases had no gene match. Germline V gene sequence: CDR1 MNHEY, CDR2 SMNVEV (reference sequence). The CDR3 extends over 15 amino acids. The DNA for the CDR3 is TGTGCCAGCAGTGGCGCAGGACTAGCGGGCGCTACCCAGTACTTC. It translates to CASSGAGLAGATQYF.

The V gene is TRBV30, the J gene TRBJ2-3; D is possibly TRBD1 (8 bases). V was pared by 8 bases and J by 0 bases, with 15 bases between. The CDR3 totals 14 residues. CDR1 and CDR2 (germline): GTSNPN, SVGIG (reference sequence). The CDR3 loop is CARDRGLSTDTQYF. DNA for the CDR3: TGTGCCCGAGACAGGGGACTAAGCACAGATACGCAGTATTTT.

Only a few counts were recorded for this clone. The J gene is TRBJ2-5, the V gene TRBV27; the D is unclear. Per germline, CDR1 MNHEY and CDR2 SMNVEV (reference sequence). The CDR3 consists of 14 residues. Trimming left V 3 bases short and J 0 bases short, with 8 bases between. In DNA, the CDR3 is TGTGCCAGCAGTTTGTTTTCCAACCAAGAGACCCAGTACTTC. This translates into CASSLFSNQETQYF.

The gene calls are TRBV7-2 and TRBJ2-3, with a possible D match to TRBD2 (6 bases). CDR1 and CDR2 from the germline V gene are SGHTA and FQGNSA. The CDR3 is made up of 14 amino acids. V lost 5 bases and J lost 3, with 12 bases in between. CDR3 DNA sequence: TGTGCCAGCAGCCCACATAGCGGTACAGATACGCAGTATTTT. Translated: CASSPHSGTDTQYF.

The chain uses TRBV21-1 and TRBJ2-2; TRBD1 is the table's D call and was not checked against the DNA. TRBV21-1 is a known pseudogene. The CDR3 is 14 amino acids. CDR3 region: CASRQGVDTGELFF. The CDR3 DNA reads TGTGCCAGCAGACAGGGAGTAGATACCGGGGAGCTGTTTTTT.

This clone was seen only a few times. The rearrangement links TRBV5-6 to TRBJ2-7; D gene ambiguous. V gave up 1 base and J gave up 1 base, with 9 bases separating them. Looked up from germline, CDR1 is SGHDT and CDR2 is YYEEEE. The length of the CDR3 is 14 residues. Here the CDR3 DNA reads TGTGCCAGCAGCTTGTTTCAGGAATCCTACGAGCAGTACTTC. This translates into CASSLFQESYEQYF.

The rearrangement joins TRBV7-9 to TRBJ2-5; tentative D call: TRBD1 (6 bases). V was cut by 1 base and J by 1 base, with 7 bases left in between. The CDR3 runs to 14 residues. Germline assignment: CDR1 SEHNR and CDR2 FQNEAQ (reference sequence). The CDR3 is CASSLGTVQETQYF. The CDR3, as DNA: TGTGCCAGCAGCTTAGGGACAGTCCAAGAGACCCAGTACTTC.

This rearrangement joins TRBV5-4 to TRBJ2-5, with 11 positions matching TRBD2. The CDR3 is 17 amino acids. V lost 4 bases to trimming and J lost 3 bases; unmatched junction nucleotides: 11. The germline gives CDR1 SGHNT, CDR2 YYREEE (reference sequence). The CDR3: CASSPGTSGVFEETQYF. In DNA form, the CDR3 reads TGTGCCAGCAGCCCCGGGACTAGCGGTGTTTTCGAAGAGACCCAGTACTTC.

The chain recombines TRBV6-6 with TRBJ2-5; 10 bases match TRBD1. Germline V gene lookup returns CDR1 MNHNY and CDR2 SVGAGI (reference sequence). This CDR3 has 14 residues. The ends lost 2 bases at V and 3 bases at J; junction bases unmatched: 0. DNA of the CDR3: TGTGCCAGCAGTTACGGGACAGGGGAAGAGACCCAGTACTTC. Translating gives CASSYGTGEETQYF.

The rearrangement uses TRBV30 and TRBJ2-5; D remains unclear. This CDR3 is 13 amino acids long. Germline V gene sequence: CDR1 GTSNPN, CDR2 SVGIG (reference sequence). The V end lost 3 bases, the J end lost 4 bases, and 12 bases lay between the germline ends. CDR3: CAWRDAGRETQYF. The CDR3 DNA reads TGTGCCTGGAGGGATGCAGGTCGAGAGACCCAGTACTTC.

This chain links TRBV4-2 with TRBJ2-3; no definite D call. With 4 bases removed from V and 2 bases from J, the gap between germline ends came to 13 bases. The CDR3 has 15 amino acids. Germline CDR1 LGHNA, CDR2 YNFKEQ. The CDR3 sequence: CASSPTPGFTDTQYF. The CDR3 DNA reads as TGTGCCAGCAGCCCGACACCCGGTTTCACAGATACGCAGTATTTT.

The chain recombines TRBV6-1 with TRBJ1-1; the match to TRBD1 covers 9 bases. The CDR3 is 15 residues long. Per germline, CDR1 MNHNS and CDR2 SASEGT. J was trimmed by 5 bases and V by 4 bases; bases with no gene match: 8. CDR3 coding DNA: TGTGCCAGCAGTGTTACAGGGGGCGCGGAAACTGAAGCTTTCTTT. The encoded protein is CASSVTGGAETEAFF.

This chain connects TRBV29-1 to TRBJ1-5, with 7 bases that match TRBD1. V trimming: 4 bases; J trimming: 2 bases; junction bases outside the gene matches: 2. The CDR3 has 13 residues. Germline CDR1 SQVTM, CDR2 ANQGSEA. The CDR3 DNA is TGCAGCGTTGGCGGACAGGGCAATCAGCCCCAGCATTTT. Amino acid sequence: CSVGGQGNQPQHF.

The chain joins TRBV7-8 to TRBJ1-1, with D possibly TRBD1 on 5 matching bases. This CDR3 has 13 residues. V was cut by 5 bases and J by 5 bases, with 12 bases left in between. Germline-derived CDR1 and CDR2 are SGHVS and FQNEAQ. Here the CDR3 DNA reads TGTGCCAGCAGCCCGACCCGGGGGACTGAAGCTTTCTTT. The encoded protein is CASSPTRGTEAFF.

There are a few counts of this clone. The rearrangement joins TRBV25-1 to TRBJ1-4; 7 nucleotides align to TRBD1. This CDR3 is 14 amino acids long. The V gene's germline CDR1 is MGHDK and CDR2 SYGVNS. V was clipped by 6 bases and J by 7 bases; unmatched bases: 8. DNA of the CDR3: TGTGCCAGCAGACCCGACAGGGTTGGTGAAAAACTGTTTTTT. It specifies CASRPDRVGEKLFF.

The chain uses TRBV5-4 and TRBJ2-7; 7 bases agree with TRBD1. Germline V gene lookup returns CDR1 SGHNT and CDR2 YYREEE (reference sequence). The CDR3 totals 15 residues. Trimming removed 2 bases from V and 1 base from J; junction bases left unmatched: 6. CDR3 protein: CASSLPGQQSYEQYF. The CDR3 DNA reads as TGTGCCAGCAGCTTACCGGGACAGCAGTCCTACGAGCAGTACTTC.

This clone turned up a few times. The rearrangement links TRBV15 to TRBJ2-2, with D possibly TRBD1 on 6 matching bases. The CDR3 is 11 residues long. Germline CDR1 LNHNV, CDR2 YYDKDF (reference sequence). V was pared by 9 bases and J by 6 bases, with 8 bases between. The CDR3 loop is CATQGSGELFF. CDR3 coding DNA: TGTGCCACGCAGGGGTCCGGGGAGCTGTTTTTT.

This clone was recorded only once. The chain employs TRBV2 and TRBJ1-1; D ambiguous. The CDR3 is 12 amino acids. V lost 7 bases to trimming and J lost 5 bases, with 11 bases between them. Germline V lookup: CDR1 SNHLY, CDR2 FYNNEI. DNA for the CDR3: TGTGCCAGCACCGGAGAAGAGACTGAAGCTTTCTTT. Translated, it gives CASTGEETEAFF.

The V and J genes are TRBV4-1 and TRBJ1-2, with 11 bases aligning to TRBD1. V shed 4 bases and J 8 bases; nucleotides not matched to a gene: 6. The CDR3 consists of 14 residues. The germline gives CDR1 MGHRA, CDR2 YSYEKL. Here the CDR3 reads CASSPGQGAEGYTF. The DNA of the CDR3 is TGCGCCAGCAGCCCCGGACAGGGGGCAGAAGGCTACACCTTC.

The DNA for the CDR3 is TGTGCCTGGAGTATGGCGGGGGGCTACAATGAGCAGTTCTTC. Protein product: CAWSMAGGYNEQFF. The chain couples TRBV30 to TRBJ2-1; TRBD2 matches at 8 bases. J gave up 3 bases and V 2 bases, and 3 bases lay outside the gene matches. This CDR3 is 14 amino acids long. Germline V CDR1 and CDR2: GTSNPN, SVGIG (reference sequence).

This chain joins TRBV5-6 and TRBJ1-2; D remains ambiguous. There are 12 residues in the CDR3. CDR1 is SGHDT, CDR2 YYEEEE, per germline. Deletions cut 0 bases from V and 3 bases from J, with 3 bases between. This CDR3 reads CASSLAHYGYTF. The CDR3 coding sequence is TGTGCCAGCAGCTTGGCTCACTATGGCTACACCTTC. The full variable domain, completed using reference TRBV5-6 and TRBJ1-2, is DAGVTQSPTHLIKTRGQQVTLRCSPKSGHDTVSWYQQALGQGPQFIFQYYEEEERQRGNFPDRFSGHQFPNYSSELNVNALLLGDSALYLCASSLAHYGYTFGSGTRLTVV.

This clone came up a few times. The CDR3 DNA sequence: TGTGCCAGCAGCTTGGGTGGACTGTCGAGCTCCTACGAGCAGTACTTC. The encoded protein is CASSLGGLSSSYEQYF. The rearrangement joins TRBV5-4 to TRBJ2-7; perhaps TRBD2 as D (5 bases). Germline V gene lookup returns CDR1 SGHNT and CDR2 YYREEE (reference sequence). Trimming took off 0 bases at V and 0 bases at J, with 13 bases between the two ends. The CDR3 length is 16 residues.

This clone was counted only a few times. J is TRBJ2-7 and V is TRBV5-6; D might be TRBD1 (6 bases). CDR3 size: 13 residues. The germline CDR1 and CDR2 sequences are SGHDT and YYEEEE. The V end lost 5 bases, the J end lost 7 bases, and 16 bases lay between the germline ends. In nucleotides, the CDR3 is TGTGCCAGCAGTCGAACAGGGTCGAGGGAGCAGTACTTC. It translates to CASSRTGSREQYF.